The present T cell receptor beta chain was sequenced within a study of T cells in women clearing cervical HPV infection. Study-wide findings and caveats: TRBV6-7 abundance was lower in cases than controls (approximately 0.11% versus 0.16%). CIN3+ cases had significantly higher TCR richness than controls; evenness did not differ.

Trimming shortened V by 7 bases and J by 3 bases, and 22 bases separated the two germline ends. In germline, CDR1 is LNHDA, CDR2 SQIVND (reference sequence). The CDR3 consists of 17 residues. Average input was around 1,200 ng genomic DNA for immunoSEQ TCR beta CDR3 amplification. The protocol was immunoSEQ multiplex PCR, while the TCRdb copy is restricted to in-frame clones and leaves out a portion. This repertoire includes around 23,000 clones. As to this clone: Its specificity is not known. The DNA ends 3 residues before the CDR3 does, and the rest of the CDR3 is filled in from the germline J gene.

MY09/MY11 PCR detected cervical HPV DNA; dot-blot assigned genotypes. The rearrangement uses TRBV19 and TRBJ1-5; D may be TRBD1 (5 bases). This TCR derives from a woman aged 18-70 years with a cervical HPV16 infection that either progressed to CIN3+ or cleared (not recorded which). Material: blood buffy coat. The CDR3 loop reads CASKLTGFRGDNQPQHF. The sequenced CDR3 bases are TGTGCCAGTAAGCTTACAGGCTTTCGAGGGGACAATCAGCCC.